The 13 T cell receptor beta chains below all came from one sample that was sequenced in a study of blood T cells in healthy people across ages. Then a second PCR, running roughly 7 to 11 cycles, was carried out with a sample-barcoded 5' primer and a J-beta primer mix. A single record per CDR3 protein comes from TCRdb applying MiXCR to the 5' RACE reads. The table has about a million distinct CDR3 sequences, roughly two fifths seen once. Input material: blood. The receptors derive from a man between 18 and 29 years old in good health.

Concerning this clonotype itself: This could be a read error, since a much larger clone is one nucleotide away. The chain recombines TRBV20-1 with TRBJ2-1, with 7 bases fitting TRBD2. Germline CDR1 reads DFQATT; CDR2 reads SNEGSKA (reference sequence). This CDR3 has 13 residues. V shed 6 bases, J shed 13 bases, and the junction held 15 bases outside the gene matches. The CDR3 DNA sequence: TGCAGTGCCACGGGACTATCGAAAGAGACCCAGTTCTTC. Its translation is CSATGLSKETQFF.

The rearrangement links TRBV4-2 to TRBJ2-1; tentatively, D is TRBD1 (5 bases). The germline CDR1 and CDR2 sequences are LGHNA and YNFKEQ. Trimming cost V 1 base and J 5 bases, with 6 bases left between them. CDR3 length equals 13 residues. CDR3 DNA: TGTGCCAGCAGCCAAGCAGGGAACAATGAGCAGTTCTTC. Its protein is CASSQAGNNEQFF.

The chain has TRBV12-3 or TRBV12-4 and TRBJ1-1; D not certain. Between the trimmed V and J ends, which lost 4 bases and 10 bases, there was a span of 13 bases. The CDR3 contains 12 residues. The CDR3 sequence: CASSSGPVGAFF. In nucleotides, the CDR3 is TGTGCCAGCAGTTCTGGGCCCGTCGGAGCTTTCTTT.

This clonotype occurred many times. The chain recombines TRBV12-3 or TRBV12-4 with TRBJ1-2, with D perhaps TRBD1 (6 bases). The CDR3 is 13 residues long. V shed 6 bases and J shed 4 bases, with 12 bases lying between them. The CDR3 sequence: CASRTGTSYGYTF. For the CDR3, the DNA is TGTGCCAGCAGGACCGGGACAAGCTATGGCTACACCTTC.

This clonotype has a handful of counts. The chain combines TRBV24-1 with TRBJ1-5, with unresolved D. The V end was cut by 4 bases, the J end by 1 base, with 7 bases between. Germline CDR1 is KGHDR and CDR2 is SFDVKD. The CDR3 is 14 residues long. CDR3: CATSDSDSNQPQHF. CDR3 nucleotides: TGTGCCACCAGTGACTCAGACAGCAATCAGCCCCAGCATTTT.

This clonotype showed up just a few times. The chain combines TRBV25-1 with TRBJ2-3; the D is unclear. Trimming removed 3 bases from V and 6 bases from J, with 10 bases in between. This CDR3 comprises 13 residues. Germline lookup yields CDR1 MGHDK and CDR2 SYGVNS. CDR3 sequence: CASSDPNRDTQYF. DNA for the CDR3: TGTGCCAGCAGTGACCCAAATAGGGATACGCAGTATTTT.

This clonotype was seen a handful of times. The CDR3 here is CSARRPGGADGYTF. For the CDR3, the DNA is TGCAGTGCTCGACGCCCGGGGGGCGCGGATGGCTACACCTTC. The chain links TRBV20-1 to TRBJ1-2; possibly TRBD1 for D (6 bases). V was cut by 5 bases and J by 6 bases, with 19 bases left in between. CDR3 length equals 14 residues. Germline CDR1 and CDR2: DFQATT and SNEGSKA (reference sequence).

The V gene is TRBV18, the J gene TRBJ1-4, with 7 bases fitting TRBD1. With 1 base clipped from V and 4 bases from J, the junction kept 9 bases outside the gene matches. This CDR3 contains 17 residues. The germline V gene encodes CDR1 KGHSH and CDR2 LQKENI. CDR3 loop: CASSPQLMDRINEKLFF. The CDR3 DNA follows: TGTGCCAGCTCACCACAATTAATGGACAGGATTAATGAAAAACTGTTTTTT.

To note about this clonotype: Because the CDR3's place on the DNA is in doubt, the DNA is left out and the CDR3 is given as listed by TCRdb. The CDR3 sequence is CASSFGQGTSTDTRYF. The chain is built from TRBV7-2 and TRBJ2-3; the listed D gene, TRBD1, was not tested against the DNA. The CDR3 adds up to 16 amino acids, both ends counted. Germline loops: CDR1 SGHTA, CDR2 FQGNSA.

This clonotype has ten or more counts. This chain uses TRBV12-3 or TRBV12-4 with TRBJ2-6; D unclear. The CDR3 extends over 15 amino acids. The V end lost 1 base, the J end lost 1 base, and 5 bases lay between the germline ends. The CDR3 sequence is CASSLGLSGANVLTF. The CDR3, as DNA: TGTGCCAGCAGTTTAGGGTTATCTGGGGCCAACGTCCTGACTTTC.

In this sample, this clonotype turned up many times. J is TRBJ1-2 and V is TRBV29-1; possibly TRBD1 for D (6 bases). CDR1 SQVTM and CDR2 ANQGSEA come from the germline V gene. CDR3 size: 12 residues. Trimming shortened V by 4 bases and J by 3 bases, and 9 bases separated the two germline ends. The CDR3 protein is CSVVRQDYGYTF. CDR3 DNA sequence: TGCAGCGTTGTCCGACAGGACTATGGCTACACCTTC.

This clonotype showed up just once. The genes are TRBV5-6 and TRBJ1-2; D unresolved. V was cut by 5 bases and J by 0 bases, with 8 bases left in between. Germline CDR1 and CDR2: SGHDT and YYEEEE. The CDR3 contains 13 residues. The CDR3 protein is CASRYTANYGYTF. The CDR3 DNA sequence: TGTGCCAGCAGATACACAGCTAACTATGGCTACACCTTC.

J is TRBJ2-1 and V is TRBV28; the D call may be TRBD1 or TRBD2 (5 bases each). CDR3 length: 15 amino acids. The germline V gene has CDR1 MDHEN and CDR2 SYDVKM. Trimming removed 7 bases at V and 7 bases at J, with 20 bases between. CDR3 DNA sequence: TGTGCCAGCACGGGATGGGCAGGGAGCCCTAATGAGCAGTTCTTC. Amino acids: CASTGWAGSPNEQFF.